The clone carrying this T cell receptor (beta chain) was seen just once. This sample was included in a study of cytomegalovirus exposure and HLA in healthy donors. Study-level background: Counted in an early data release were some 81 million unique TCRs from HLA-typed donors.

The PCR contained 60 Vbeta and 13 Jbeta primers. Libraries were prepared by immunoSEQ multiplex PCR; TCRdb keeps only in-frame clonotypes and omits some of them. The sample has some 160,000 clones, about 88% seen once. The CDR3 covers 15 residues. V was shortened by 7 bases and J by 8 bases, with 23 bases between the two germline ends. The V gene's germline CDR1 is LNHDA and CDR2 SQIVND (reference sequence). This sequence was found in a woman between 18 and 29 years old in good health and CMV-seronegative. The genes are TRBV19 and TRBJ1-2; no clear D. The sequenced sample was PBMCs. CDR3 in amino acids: CASTPGWLPLLGYTF. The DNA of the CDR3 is TGTGCCAGTACTCCCGGGTGGCTCCCTCTTCTCGGCTACACCTTC.